This record concerns one T cell receptor beta chain sequence. Method: immunoSEQ multiplex PCR; TCRdb's copy keeps in-frame clones and lacks some. This table holds about 82,000 clones, roughly 90% found once. The data stem from a study of PD-L1 blockade in urothelial cancer. Patients' cancers were locally advanced or metastatic urothelial carcinomas. Germline V gene sequence: CDR1 SGHAT, CDR2 FQNNGV. The CDR3 runs to 16 residues. Trimming removed 4 bases at V and 6 bases at J, with 18 bases between. The specimen comprised PBMCs, sampled around atezolizumab (anti-PD-L1) treatment. This TCR derives from a woman between 65 and 79 years old with urothelial cancer. This rearrangement joins TRBV11-2 to TRBJ2-2, with D perhaps TRBD2 (6 bases). CDR3 loop: CASSSKAGGFAGELFF. The CDR3 nucleotides read TGTGCCAGCAGCTCCAAAGCTGGGGGGTTCGCCGGGGAGCTGTTTTTT.